Below are 6 T cell receptor beta chains sequenced from a single sample in a study of blood T cell repertoires in COVID-19. The repertoire was sequenced with immunoSEQ multiplex PCR; TCRdb's copy has only in-frame clones and lacks some. The sample includes 290,000 or so clones, 87% seen only once; the top ten take more than 2%. Sequenced sample: peripheral blood. These TCRs come from a man younger than 35 with active or convalescent COVID-19.

Only one count was recorded for this clone. This sequence joins TRBV7-9 and TRBJ1-2; no definite D call. The CDR3 is 11 amino acids. CDR1 SEHNR and CDR2 FQNEAQ come from the germline V gene (reference sequence). V dropped 5 bases and J dropped 8 bases, with 9 bases sitting between them. The CDR3 sequence: CASSGQEGYTF. Written as DNA, the CDR3 is TGTGCCAGCAGCGGGCAAGAGGGCTACACCTTC.

The chain joins TRBV7-2 to TRBJ1-1; no definite D call. CDR1 is SGHTA and CDR2 is FQGNSA in the germline V gene. V lost 4 bases to trimming and J lost 1 base, with 7 bases between them. This CDR3 region has 13 residues. This chain's CDR3 is CASSSQTNTEAFF. The CDR3 DNA is TGTGCCAGCAGCTCACAGACGAACACTGAAGCTTTCTTT. The entire variable domain, with the rest obtained from reference TRBV7-2 and TRBJ1-1, is as follows: GAGVSQSPSNKVTEKGKDVELRCDPISGHTALYWYRQSLGQGLEFLIYFQGNSAPDKSGLPSDRFSAERTGGSVSTLTIQRTQQEDSAVYLCASSSQTNTEAFFGQGTRLTVV.

The chain carries TRBV6-1 and TRBJ1-5, with D hard to call. Deletions cut 3 bases from V and 3 bases from J, with 15 bases between. The CDR3 is 16 amino acids. CDR1 and CDR2 (germline): MNHNS, SASEGT. CDR3 protein: CASSEGSPHINQPQHF. The CDR3 nucleotides read TGTGCCAGCAGTGAGGGCAGCCCGCACATCAATCAGCCCCAGCATTTT.

V is TRBV20-1 and J is TRBJ1-2; 9 nucleotides agree with TRBD1. Germline V gives CDR1 DFQATT, CDR2 SNEGSKA (reference sequence). This CDR3 comprises 15 residues. J gave up 3 bases and V 3 bases, and 8 bases lay outside the gene matches. The CDR3 DNA reads as TGCAGTGCTAGTTCCGGACAGGGGAGATACTATGGCTACACCTTC. Protein product: CSASSGQGRYYGYTF.

The chain combines TRBV7-9 with TRBJ2-1; 7 bases are shared with TRBD2. After removal of 5 bases from V and 6 bases from J, the junction contained 10 bases not matched to a gene. Germline loops: CDR1 SEHNR, CDR2 FQNEAQ (reference sequence). The CDR3 has 15 amino acids. The CDR3, as DNA: TGTGCCAGCAGCCCCAGGGAGGGAAACCCCAATGAGCAGTTCTTC. This translates into CASSPREGNPNEQFF.

The V gene is TRBV7-2, the J gene TRBJ2-7; D is ambiguous. The CDR3 length is 14 residues. The V gene's germline CDR1 is SGHTA and CDR2 FQGNSA. With 1 base removed from V and 6 bases from J, the gap between germline ends came to 13 bases. The CDR3 region has the DNA TGTGCCAGCAGCTTAGTATCATTAGTTGGCGAGCAGTACTTC. It is translated as CASSLVSLVGEQYF.